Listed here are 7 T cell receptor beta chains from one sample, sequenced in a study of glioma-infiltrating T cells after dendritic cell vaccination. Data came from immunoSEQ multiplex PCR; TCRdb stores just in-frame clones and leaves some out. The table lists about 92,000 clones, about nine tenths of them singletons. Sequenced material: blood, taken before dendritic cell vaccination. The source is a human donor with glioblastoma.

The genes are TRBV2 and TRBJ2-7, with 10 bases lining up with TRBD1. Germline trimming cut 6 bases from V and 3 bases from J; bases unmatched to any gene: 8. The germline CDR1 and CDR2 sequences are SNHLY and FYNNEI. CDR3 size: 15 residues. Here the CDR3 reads CASREGTGVIYEQYF. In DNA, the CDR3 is TGTGCCAGCAGGGAGGGGACAGGGGTAATCTACGAGCAGTACTTC.

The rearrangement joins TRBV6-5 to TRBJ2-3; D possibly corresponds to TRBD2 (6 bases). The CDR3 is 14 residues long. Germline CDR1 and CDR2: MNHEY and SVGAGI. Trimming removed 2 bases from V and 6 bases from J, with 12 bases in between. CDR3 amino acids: CASSYGTVKDTQYF. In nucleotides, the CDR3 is TGTGCCAGCAGTTACGGGACTGTCAAGGATACGCAGTATTTT.

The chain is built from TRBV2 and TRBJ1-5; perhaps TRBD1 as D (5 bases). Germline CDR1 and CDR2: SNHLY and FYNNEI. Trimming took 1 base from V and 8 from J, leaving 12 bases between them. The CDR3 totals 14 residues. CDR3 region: CASSEEGLGEPQHF. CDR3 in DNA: TGTGCCAGCAGTGAAGAGGGGCTCGGCGAGCCCCAGCATTTT.

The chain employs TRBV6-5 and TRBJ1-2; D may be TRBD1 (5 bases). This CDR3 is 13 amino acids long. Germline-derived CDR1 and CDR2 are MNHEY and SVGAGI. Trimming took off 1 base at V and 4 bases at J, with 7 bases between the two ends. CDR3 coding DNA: TGTGCCAGCAGTTACTTTGACAGCTATGGCTACACCTTC. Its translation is CASSYFDSYGYTF.

The CDR3 DNA reads TGTGCCAGCCCGGGACTAGCGGGAGACCGACGCACAGATACGCAGTATTTT. It encodes CASPGLAGDRRTDTQYF. The V gene is TRBV30, the J gene TRBJ2-3; TRBD2 matches 14 bases. This CDR3 contains 17 residues. Germline assignment: CDR1 GTSNPN and CDR2 SVGIG (reference sequence). Losses at the gene ends were 8 bases for V and 1 base for J; bases not matched to a gene: 11.

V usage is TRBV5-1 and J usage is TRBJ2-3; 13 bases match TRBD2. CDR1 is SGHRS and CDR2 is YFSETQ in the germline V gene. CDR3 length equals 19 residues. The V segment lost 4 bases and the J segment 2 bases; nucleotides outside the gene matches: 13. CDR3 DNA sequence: TGCGCCAGCAGCGGGCGACTAGCGGGGGGCCGGGGCCCCACAGATACGCAGTATTTT. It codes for CASSGRLAGGRGPTDTQYF. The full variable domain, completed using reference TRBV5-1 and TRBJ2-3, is KAGVTQTPRYLIKTRGQQVTLSCSPISGHRSVSWYQQTPGQGLQFLFEYFSETQRNKGNFPGRFSGRQFSNSRSEMNVSTLELGDSALYLCASSGRLAGGRGPTDTQYFGPGTRLTVL.

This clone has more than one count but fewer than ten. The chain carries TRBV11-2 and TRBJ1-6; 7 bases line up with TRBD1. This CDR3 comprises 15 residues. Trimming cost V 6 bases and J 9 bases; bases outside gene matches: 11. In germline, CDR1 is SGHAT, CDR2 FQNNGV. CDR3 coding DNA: TGTGCCAGCAGAAATGTTCAGGGGGTTGCTTCACCCCTCCACTTT. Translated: CASRNVQGVASPLHF.